This paragraph reports one T cell receptor beta chain. The antigen remains undetermined. This sample was taken from a study of OX40 agonist ivuxolimab in advanced cancers. Study-wide background: Patients undergoing dose escalation presented with hepatocellular carcinoma, melanoma, renal cell or head and neck cancer. Among those enrolled, mean age was about 63 years (range roughly 23 to 85) and 70% to 85% were male.

Study results and limitations: CD4+ and CD8+ blood T cells expanded clonally by week 6 at 0.1 to 3.0 mg/kg.

TCRdb keeps only in-frame clones here, not all; method: immunoSEQ multiplex PCR. The table lists tens of thousands of clones, less than 95% of them singletons. This CDR3 spans 15 amino acids. The ends lost 3 bases at V and 5 bases at J; junction bases unmatched: 6. CDR1 and CDR2 from the germline V gene are SGHDT and YYEEEE. The V call is TRBV5-6, the J call TRBJ2-3, with 10 bases lining up with TRBD1. This material consisted of CD4+ or CD8+ T cells sorted from blood, taken in a trial of the OX40 agonist ivuxolimab. The sequence was collected from an adult with an advanced solid tumor such as melanoma, head and neck, liver or kidney cancer. Here the CDR3 DNA reads TGTGCCAGCAGCTCTCGACAGGGGGCGGGAGATACGCAGTATTTT. It translates to CASSSRQGAGDTQYF.